This T cell receptor beta chain comes out of a study of somatic mutations in cytotoxic T cells in rheumatoid arthritis. The wider study: Sorting by flow gave nearly 100% purity for some V beta antibody-stained T-cell populations, including V beta1+ cells sequenced for TCRB.

After CD4+ and CD8+ cells were isolated by positive magnetic bead selection, their purity was checked by flow cytometry. The table came from immunoSEQ multiplex PCR; TCRdb's copy has only in-frame clones and leaves some out. The profile shows 15,000 or so clones, about 80% of them singletons. With regard to this clone: Antigen unknown.

The germline V gene has CDR1 MNHEY and CDR2 SVGAGI. This CDR3 has 15 residues. Trimming shortened V by 2 bases and J by 2 bases, and 9 bases separated the two germline ends. Findings and caveats of the study: Increasing age coincided with elevated CD8+ clonality among rheumatoid arthritis patients, though not among healthy controls.

The V gene is TRBV6-5, the J gene TRBJ2-2; D remains ambiguous. This clonotype was sampled from an adult with rheumatoid arthritis. Material for sequencing was CD8+ T cells sorted from blood. The CDR3 protein is CASSYEQINTGELFF. The CDR3 nucleotides are TGTGCCAGCAGTTACGAGCAAATAAACACCGGGGAGCTGTTTTTT.